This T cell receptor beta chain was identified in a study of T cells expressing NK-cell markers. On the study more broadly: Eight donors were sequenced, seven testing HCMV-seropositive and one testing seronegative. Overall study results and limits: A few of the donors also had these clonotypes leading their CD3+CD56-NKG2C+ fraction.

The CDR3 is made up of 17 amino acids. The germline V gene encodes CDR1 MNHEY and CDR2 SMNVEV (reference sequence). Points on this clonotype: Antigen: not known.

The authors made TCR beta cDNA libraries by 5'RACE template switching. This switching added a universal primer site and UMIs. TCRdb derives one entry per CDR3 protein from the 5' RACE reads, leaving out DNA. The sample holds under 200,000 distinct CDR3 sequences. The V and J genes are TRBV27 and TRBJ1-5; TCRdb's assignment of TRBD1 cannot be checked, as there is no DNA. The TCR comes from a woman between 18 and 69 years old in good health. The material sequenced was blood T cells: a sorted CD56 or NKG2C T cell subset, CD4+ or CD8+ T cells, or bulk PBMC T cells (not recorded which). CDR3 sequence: CASSSGPGQGIRQPQHF.